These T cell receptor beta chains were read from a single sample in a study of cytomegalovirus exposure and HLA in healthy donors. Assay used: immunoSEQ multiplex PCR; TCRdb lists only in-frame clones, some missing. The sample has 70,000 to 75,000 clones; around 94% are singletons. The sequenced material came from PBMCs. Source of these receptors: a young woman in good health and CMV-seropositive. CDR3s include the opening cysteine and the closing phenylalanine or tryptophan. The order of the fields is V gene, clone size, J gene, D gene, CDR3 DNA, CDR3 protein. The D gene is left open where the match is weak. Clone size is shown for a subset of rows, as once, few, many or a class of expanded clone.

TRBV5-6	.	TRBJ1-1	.	TGTGCCAGCCGCGATCGACAGAAAGTGAACACTGAAGCTTTCTTT	CASRDRQKVNTEAFF
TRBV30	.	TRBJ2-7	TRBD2	TGTGCCTGGAGTGTGGGAGGGACTTCATACGAGCAGTACTTC	CAWSVGGTSYEQYF
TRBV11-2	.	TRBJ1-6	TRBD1	TGTGCCAGCAGCCCCCCTCGACAGGGTCGTTCACCCCTCCACTTT	CASSPPRQGRSPLHF
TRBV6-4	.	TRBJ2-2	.	TGTGCCAGCAGTAGCGTCATGGCAGCGAACACCGGGGAGCTGTTTTTT	CASSSVMAANTGELFF
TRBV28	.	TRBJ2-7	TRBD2	TGTGCCAGCAGTTCCTCATCAAGACTAGCGGGGGGCTCCTACGAGCAGTACTTC	CASSSSSRLAGGSYEQYF
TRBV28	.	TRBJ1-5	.	TGTGCCAGCAGTTTAGCAGGAAAAGGACAGCCCCAGCATTTT	CASSLAGKGQPQHF
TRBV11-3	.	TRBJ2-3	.	TGTGCCAGCGAACAAGGGGGCGGGGGCACAGATACGCAGTATTTT	CASEQGGGGTDTQYF
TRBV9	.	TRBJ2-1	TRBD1	TGTGCCAGCAGGGGACAGGGATACAATGAGCAGTTCTTC	CASRGQGYNEQFF
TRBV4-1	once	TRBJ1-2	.	TGCGCCAGCAGCGACCGGGACATAGATAACTATGGCTACACCTTC	CASSDRDIDNYGYTF
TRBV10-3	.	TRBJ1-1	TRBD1	TGTGCCATCAGTGAGTCTGGACAGGGGGCCGCTGGAGCTTTCTTT	CAISESGQGAAGAFF
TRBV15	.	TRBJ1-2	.	TGTGCCACCAGCAGAGACCTCTTAACAGGGTCGGTCATACATGGCTACACCTTC	CATSRDLLTGSVIHGYTF
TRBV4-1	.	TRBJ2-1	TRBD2	TGCGCCAGCAGCCAAGACCCTAGCGGGACCGACCCCAATGAGCAGTTCTTC	CASSQDPSGTDPNEQFF
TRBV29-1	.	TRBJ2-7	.	TGCAGCGTGAATCTAGGGGGAGGGCCTAACGAGCAGTACTTC	CSVNLGGGPNEQYF
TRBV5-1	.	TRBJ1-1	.	TGCGCCAGCAGCTTAAACAAAGAGAACACTGAAGCTTTCTTT	CASSLNKENTEAFF
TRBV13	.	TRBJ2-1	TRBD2	TGTGCCAGCAGCTTAAGGTCTAGCGGGGCAACCTACAATGAGCAGTTCTTC	CASSLRSSGATYNEQFF
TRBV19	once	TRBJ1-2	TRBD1	TGTGCCAGTAGTGGGACAGGAAACTATGGCTACACCTTC	CASSGTGNYGYTF